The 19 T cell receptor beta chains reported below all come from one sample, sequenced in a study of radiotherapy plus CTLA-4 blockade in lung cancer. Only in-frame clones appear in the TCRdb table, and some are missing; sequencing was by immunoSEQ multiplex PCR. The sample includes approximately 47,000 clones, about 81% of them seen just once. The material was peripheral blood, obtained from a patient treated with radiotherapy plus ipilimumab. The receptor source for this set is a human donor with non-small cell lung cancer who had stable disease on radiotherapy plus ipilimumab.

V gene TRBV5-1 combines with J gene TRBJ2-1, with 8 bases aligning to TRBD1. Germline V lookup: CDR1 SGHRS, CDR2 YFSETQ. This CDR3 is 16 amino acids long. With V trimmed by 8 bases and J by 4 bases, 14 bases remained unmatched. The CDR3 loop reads CASKQGPGQVYNEQFF. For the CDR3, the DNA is TGCGCCAGTAAACAGGGTCCGGGACAGGTATACAATGAGCAGTTCTTC.

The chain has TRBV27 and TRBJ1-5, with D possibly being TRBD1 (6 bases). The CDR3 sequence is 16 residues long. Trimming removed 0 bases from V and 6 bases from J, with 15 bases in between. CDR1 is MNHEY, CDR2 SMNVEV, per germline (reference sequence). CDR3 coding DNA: TGTGCCAGCAGTTTATCGAGGGGGGGGGAGGGTCAGCCCCAGCATTTT. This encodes CASSLSRGGEGQPQHF.

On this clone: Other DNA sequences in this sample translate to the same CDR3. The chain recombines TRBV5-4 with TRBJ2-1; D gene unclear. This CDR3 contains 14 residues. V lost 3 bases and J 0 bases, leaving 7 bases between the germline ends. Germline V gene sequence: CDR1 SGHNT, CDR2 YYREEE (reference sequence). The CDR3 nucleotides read TGTGCCAGCAGCTCCTCGGGCTCCTACAATGAGCAGTTCTTC. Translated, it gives CASSSSGSYNEQFF.

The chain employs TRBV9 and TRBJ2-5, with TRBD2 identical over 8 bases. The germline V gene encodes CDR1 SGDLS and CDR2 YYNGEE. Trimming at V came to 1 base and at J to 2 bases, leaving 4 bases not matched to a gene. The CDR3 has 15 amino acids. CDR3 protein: CASSVSGRKQETQYF. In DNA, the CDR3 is TGTGCCAGCAGCGTAAGCGGGAGAAAGCAAGAGACCCAGTACTTC. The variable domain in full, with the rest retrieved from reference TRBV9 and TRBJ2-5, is DSGVTQTPKHLITATGQRVTLRCSPRSGDLSVYWYQQSLDQGLQFLIQYYNGEERAKGNILERFSAQQFPDLHSELNLSSLELGDSALYFCASSVSGRKQETQYFGPGTRLLVL.

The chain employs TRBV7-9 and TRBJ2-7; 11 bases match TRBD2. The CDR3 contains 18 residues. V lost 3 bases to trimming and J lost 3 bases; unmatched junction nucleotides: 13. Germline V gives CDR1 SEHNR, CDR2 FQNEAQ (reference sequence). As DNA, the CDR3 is TGTGCCAGCAGCTTCGGGCTAGCGGGAGGACGAAACAGCTACGAGCAGTACTTC. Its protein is CASSFGLAGGRNSYEQYF.

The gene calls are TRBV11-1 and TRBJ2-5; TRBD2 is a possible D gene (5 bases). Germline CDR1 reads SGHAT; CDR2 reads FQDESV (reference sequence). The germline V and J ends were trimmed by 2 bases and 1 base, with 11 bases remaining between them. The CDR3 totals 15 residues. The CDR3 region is CASSLSDGGQETQYF. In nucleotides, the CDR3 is TGTGCCAGCAGCTTATCGGACGGAGGCCAAGAGACCCAGTACTTC. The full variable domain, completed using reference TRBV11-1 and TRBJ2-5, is EAEVAQSPRYKITEKSQAVAFWCDPISGHATLYWYRQILGQGPELLVQFQDESVVDDSQLPKDRFSAERLKGVDSTLKIQPAELGDSAMYLCASSLSDGGQETQYFGPGTRLLVL.

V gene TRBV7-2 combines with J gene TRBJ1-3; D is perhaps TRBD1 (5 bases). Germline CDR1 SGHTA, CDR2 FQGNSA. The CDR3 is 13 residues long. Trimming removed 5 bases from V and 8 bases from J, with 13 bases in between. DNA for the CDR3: TGTGCCAGCAGCCTCAGGGTTTTAGACACCATATATTTT. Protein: CASSLRVLDTIYF. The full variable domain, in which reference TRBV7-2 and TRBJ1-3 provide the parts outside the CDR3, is GAGVSQSPSNKVTEKGKDVELRCDPISGHTALYWYRQSLGQGLEFLIYFQGNSAPDKSGLPSDRFSAERTGGSVSTLTIQRTQQEDSAVYLCASSLRVLDTIYFGEGSWLTVV.

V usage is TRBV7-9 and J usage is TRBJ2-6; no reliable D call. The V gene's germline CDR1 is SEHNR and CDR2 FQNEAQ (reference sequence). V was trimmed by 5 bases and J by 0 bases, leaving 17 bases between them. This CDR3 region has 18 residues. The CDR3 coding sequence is TGTGCCAGCAGCACCAGTACCACACGCAGCTCTGGGGCCAACGTCCTGACTTTC. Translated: CASSTSTTRSSGANVLTF.

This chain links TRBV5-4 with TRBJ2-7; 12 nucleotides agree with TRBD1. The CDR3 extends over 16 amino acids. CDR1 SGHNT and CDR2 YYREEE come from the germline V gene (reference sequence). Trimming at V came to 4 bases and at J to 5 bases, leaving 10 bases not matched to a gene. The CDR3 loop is CASSKPGTGGVNEQYF. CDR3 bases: TGTGCCAGCAGCAAGCCCGGGACAGGGGGCGTAAACGAGCAGTACTTC.

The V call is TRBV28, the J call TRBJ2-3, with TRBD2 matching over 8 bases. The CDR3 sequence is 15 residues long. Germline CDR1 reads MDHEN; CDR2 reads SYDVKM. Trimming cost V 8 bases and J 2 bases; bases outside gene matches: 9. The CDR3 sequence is CASRDLAGLTDTQYF. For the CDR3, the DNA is TGTGCCAGCCGCGATCTAGCGGGCCTCACAGATACGCAGTATTTT.

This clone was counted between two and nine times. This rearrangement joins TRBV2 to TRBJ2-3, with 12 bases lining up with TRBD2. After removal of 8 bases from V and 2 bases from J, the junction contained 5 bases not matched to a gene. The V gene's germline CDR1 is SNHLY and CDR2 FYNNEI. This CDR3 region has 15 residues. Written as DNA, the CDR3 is TGTGCCAGCCTTCGACTAGCGGGAGACACAGATACGCAGTATTTT. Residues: CASLRLAGDTDTQYF.

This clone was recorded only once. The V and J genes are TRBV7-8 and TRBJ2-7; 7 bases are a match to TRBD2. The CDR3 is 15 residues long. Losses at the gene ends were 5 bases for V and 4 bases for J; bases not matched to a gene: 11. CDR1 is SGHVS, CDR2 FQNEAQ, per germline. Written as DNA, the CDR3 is TGTGCCAGCAGCCCAAGTGGGCGGGAGCTGTACGAGCAGTACTTC. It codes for CASSPSGRELYEQYF.

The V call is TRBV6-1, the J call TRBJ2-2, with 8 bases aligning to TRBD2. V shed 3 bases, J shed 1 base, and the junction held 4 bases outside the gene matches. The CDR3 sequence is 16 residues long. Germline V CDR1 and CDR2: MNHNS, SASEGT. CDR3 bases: TGTGCCAGCAGTGAGGGGACTAGTTGGAACACCGGGGAGCTGTTTTTT. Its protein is CASSEGTSWNTGELFF.

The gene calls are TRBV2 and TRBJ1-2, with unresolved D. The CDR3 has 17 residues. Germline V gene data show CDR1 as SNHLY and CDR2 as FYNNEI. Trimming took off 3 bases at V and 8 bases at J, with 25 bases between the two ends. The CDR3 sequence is CASSDTSIGFPRGGYTF. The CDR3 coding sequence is TGTGCCAGCAGTGATACTTCCATCGGATTCCCCCGCGGCGGCTACACCTTC.

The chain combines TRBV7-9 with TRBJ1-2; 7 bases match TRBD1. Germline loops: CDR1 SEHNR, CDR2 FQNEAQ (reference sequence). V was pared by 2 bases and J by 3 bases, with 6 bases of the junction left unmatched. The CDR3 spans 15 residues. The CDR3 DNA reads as TGTGCCAGCAGCTTAAGGGGGGACAGTTACTATGGCTACACCTTC. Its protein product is CASSLRGDSYYGYTF.

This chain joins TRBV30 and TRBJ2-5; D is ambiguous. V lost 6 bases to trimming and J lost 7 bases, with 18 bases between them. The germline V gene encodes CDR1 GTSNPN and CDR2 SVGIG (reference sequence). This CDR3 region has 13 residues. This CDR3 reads CACSRGPTVTQYF. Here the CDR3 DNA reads TGTGCCTGCTCACGAGGCCCTACCGTGACCCAGTACTTC. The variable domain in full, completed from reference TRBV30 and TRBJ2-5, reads SQTIHQWPATLVQPVGSPLSLECTVEGTSNPNLYWYRQAAGRGLQLLFYSVGIGQISSEVPQNLSASRPQDRQFILSSKKLLLSDSGFYLCACSRGPTVTQYFGPGTRLLVL.

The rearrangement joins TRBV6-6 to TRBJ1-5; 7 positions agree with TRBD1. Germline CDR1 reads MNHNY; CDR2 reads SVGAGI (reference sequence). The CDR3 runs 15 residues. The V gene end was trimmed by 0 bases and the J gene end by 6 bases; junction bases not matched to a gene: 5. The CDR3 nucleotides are TGTGCCAGCAGTTACTCGGAACAGGGGACTCAGCCCCAGCATTTT. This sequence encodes CASSYSEQGTQPQHF.

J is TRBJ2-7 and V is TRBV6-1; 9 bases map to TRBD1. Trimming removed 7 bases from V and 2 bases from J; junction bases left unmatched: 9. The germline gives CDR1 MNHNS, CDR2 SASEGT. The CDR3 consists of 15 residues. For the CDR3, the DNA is TGTGCCAGCAACGAGGGGACAGGGATTGCCTACGAGCAGTACTTC. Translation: CASNEGTGIAYEQYF.

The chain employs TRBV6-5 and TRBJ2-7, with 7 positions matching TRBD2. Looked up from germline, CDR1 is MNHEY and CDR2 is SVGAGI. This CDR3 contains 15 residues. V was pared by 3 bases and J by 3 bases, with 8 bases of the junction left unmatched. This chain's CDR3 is CASSYLGEGSYEQYF. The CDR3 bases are TGTGCCAGCAGTTATTTGGGGGAGGGGAGCTACGAGCAGTACTTC.